This entry lists 6 T cell receptor beta chains sequenced from one sample in a study of T-cell reconstitution after alpha-beta-depleted transplantation in children. The TCRbeta library was prepared with unique molecular identifiers. A single record per CDR3 protein comes from TCRdb applying MiXCR to the PCR reads. Of 250,000 to 400,000 distinct CDR3 sequences in the sample, around 25% were seen once. The source material was PBMCs, mostly from graft donor cells, sampled 180 days after TCRalphabeta/CD19-depleted stem cell transplant. Source of these receptors: a male patient younger than 18 who had a stem cell transplant for acute lymphoblastic leukemia, so the T cells may come from the graft donor.

The rearrangement joins TRBV20-1 to TRBJ1-2, with a weak D call TRBD1 (5 bases). The CDR3 spans 12 residues. The germline V gene has CDR1 DFQATT and CDR2 SNEGSKA (reference sequence). Trimming took 5 bases from V and 8 from J, leaving 15 bases between them. DNA of the CDR3: TGCAGTGCTCCCCTCAGGGCGGAGGGCTACACCTTC. Its protein product is CSAPLRAEGYTF.

The rearrangement uses TRBV5-1 and TRBJ1-1; D uncertain. CDR3 length: 16 amino acids. Trimming shortened V by 0 bases and J by 3 bases, and 15 bases separated the two germline ends. Looked up from germline, CDR1 is SGHRS and CDR2 is YFSETQ. CDR3 in amino acids: CASSLALLRSDTEAFF. In DNA form, the CDR3 reads TGCGCCAGCAGCTTGGCCCTACTCAGGTCGGACACTGAAGCTTTCTTT.

This clonotype was counted only a few times. The chain links TRBV12-3 or TRBV12-4 to TRBJ2-1; the D gene is possibly TRBD2 (5 bases). V gave up 6 bases and J gave up 8 bases, with 14 bases separating them. The CDR3 sequence is 13 residues long. The CDR3 coding sequence is TGTGCCAGCAGACGGGGAACCGGCGATGAGCAGTTCTTC. Amino acid sequence: CASRRGTGDEQFF.

The chain is built from TRBV7-6 and TRBJ2-1, with D unclear. Trimming cost V 0 bases and J 0 bases, with 12 bases left between them. Germline V gene lookup returns CDR1 SGHVS and CDR2 FNYEAQ. The CDR3 is made up of 17 amino acids. CDR3 sequence: CASSLAYKKSSYNEQFF. CDR3 sequence (DNA): TGTGCCAGCAGCTTAGCCTACAAAAAAAGCTCCTACAATGAGCAGTTCTTC.

This clonotype was counted a few times. This chain joins TRBV6-5 and TRBJ1-2, with TRBD1 as a possible D gene (5 bases). V lost 0 bases to trimming and J lost 2 bases, with 16 bases between them. Germline V CDR1 and CDR2: MNHEY, SVGAGI. The CDR3 totals 17 residues. Here the CDR3 reads CASSYSSMGVVNYGYTF. CDR3 coding DNA: TGTGCCAGCAGTTACTCGTCGATGGGGGTCGTAAACTATGGCTACACCTTC.

This clonotype has only a few counts. CDR3 residues: CASSLAHRGHEQFF. DNA of the CDR3: TGCGCCAGCAGCTTGGCCCACAGGGGGCATGAGCAGTTCTTC. The chain has TRBV5-1 and TRBJ2-1, with 9 bases matching TRBD1. V gave up 0 bases and J gave up 8 bases; unmatched junction bases: 3. The germline V gene has CDR1 SGHRS and CDR2 YFSETQ. The CDR3 spans 14 residues.